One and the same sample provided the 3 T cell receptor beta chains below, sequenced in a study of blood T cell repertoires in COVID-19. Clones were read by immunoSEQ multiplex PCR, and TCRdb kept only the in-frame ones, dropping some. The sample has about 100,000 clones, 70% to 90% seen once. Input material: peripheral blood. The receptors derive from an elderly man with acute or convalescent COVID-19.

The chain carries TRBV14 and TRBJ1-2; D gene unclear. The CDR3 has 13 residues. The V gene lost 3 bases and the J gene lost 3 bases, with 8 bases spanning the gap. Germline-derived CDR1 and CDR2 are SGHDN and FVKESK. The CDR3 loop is CASSHGVDYGYTF. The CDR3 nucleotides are TGTGCCAGCAGCCACGGGGTGGACTATGGCTACACCTTC.

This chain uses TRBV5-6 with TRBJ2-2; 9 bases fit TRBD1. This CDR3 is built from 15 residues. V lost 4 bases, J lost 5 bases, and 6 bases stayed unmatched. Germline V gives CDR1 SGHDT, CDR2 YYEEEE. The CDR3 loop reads CASSIGQGQTGELFF. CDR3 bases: TGTGCCAGCAGCATTGGACAGGGGCAAACCGGGGAGCTGTTTTTT.

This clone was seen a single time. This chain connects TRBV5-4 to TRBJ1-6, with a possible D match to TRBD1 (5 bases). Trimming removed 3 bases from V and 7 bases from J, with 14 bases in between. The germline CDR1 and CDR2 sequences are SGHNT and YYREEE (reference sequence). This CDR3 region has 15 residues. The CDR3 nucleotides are TGTGCCAGCAGCTCACTATTGGGGGGGAATTCACCCCTCCACTTT. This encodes CASSSLLGGNSPLHF.